This TCR beta chain comes out of a study of blood T cells in healthy people across ages. This clonotype was picked up a small number of times. V was cut by 0 bases and J by 5 bases, with 2 bases left in between. Germline loops: CDR1 DFQATT, CDR2 SNEGSKA (reference sequence). CDR3 length: 12 amino acids. Through a sample-barcoded 5' primer and a J-beta primer mix, a second PCR was run for roughly 6 to 11 cycles. Through a template-switch adaptor with 12 random nucleotides, each cDNA molecule received a tag. TCRdb re-called the 5' RACE reads with MiXCR, one entry per CDR3 protein. The profile shows 790,000 or so distinct CDR3 sequences, 46% of them singletons.

The sample consisted of blood. This sequence was found in a man older than 75 in good health. The genes are TRBV20-1 and TRBJ2-6, with unresolved D. The CDR3: CSARERANVLTF. The CDR3 coding sequence is TGCAGTGCTAGAGAAAGGGCCAACGTCCTGACTTTC.